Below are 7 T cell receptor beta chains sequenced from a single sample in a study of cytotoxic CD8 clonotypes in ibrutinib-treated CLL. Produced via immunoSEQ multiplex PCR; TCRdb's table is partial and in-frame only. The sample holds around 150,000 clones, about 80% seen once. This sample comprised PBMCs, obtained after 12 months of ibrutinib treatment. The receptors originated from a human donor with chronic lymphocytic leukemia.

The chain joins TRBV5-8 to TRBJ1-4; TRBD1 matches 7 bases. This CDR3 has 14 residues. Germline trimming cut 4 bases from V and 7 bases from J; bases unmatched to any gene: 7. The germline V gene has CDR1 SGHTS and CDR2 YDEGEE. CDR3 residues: CASSPTGFGEKLFF. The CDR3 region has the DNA TGTGCCAGCAGCCCGACAGGGTTTGGTGAAAAACTGTTTTTT.

CDR3 in DNA: TGTGCCAGCAGGCGGACAGGGATCTATGGCTACACCTTC. Translated, it gives CASRRTGIYGYTF. The chain links TRBV28 to TRBJ1-2; 8 nucleotides line up with TRBD1. J gave up 4 bases and V 6 bases, and 4 bases lay outside the gene matches. The CDR3 runs 13 residues. Germline CDR1 and CDR2: MDHEN and SYDVKM.

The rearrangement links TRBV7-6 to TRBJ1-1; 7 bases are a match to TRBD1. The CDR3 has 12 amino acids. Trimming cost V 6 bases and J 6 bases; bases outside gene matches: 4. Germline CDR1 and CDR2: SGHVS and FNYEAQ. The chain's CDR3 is CASRDQGAEAFF. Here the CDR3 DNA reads TGTGCCAGCAGGGATCAGGGGGCTGAAGCTTTCTTT. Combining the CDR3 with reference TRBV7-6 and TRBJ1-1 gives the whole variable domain GAGVSQSPRYKVTKRGQDVALRCDPISGHVSLYWYRQALGQGPEFLTYFNYEAQQDKSGLPNDRFSAERPEGSISTLTIQRTEQRDSAMYRCASRDQGAEAFFGQGTRLTVV.

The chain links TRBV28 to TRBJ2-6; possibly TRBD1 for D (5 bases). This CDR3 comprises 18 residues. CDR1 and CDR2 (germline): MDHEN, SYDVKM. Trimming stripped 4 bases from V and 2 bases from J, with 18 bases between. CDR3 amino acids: CASSSPGIHYPGANVLTF. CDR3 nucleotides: TGTGCCAGCAGTTCCCCAGGGATACATTACCCTGGGGCCAACGTCCTGACTTTC.

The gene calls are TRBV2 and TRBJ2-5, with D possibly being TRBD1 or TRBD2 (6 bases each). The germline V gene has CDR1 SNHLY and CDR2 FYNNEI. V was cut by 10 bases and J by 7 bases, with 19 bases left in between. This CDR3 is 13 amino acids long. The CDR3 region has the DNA TGTGCCACGTCGGGGGCTCCCTCTGGGACCCAGTACTTC. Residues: CATSGAPSGTQYF.

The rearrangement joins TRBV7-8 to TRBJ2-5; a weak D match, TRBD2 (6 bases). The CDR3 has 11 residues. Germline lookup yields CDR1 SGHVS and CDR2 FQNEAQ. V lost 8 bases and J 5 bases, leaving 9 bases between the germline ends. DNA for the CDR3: TGTGCCAGCGTGGCGGGGGAGACCCAGTACTTC. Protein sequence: CASVAGETQYF.

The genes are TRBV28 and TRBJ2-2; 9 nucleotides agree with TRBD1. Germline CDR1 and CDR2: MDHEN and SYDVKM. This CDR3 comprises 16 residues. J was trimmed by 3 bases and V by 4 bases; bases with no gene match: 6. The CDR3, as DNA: TGTGCCAGCAGTTCTCCGGGACAGGGTCACACCGGGGAGCTGTTTTTT. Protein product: CASSSPGQGHTGELFF. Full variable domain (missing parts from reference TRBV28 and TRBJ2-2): DVKVTQSSRYLVKRTGEKVFLECVQDMDHENMFWYRQDPGLGLRLIYFSYDVKMKEKGDIPEGYSVSREKKERFSLILESASTNQTSMYLCASSSPGQGHTGELFFGEGSRLTVL.